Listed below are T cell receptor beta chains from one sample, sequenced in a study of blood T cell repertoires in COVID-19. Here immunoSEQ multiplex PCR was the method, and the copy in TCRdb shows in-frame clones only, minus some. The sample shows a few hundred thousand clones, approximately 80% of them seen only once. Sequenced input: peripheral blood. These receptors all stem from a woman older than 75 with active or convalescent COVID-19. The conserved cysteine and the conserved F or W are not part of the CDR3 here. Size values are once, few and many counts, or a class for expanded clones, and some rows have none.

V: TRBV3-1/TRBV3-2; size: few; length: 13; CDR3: ASSQGFGESSPLH
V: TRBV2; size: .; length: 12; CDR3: ASSAAGLSYEQY
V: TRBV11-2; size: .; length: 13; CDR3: ASSLNRVGNSPLH
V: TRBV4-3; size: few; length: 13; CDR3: ASSQDYRVEQPQH
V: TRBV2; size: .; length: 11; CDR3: ASSESLLRPQH
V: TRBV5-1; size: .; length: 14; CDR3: ASSLEGGRSTDTQY
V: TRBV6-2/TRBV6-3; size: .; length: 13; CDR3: ASSASGGRAKGEY
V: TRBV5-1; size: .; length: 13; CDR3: ASSLEGAGDNEQF
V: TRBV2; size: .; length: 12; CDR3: ASRQGSGANVLT
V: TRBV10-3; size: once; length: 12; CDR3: AISESSSGNTIY
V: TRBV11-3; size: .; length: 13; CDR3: ASSFDRDRPYEQY
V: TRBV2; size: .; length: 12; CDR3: ASSEDRVNTEAF
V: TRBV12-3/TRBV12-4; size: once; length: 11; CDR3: ASSLEQGQPQH
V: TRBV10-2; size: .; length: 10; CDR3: ATTGTYNEQF
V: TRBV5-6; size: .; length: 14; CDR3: ASSLEPVAGGETQY
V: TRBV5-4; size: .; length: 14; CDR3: ASSLAIGQSKETQY
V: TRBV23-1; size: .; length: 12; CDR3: ASSQLTGGYGYT
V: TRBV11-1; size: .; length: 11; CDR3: ASSLAGYNEQF
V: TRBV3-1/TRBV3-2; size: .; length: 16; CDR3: ASSQLSRRAGPTYEQY
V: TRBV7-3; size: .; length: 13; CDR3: ASSQNSGGAYEQY
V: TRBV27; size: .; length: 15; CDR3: ASSLGSGASGRPPEH
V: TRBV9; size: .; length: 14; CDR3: ASSVLPGQGDPEAF
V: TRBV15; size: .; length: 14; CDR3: ATSRDTSRGEETQY
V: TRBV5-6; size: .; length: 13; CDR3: ASSLGLALGETQY
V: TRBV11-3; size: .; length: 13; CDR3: ASSLGGRGEETQY
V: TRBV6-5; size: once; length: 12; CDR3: ASRTTGDGNTIY
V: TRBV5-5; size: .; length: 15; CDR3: ASSLTGGPLSNQPQH
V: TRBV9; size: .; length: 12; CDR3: ASSVAGGKETQY
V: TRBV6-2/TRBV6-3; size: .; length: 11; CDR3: ASSYSEGDKAF
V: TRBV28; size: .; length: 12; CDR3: ASSFRGLDYGYT
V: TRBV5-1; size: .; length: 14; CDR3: ASSLEGQGLKTEAF
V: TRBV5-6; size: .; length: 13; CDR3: ASSPPTSGGGTQY
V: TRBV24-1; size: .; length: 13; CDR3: ATSDLRGTDYGYT
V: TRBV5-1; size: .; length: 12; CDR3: ASSYTTGASEQF
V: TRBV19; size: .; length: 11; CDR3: ASSLMMEEKLF
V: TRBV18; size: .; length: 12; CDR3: ASSPLGQPTEAF
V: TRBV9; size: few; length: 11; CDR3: ASSTPSTLSYT
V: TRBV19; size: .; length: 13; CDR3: ASSPGSKANYGYT
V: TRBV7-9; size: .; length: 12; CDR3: ASSLASGGNTIY
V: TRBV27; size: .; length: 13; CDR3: ASRRTRVSSYEQY
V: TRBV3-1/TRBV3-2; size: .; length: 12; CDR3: ASSLGHSNQPQH
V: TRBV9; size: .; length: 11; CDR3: ASNEGVTSPLH
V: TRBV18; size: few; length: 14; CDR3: ASTPLGPGNYNEQF
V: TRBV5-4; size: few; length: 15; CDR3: ASSLVRGGSPSYEQY
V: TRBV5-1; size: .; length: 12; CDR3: ARPGQAKKNIQY